This T cell receptor beta chain was observed in a study of blood T cell repertoires in COVID-19. The CDR3 extends over 17 amino acids. In germline, CDR1 is LNHNV, CDR2 YYDKDF (reference sequence). The J segment lost 4 bases and the V segment lost 0 bases, leaving 7 bases of the junction unmatched. Data came from immunoSEQ multiplex PCR; TCRdb stores just in-frame clones and leaves some out. The sample yields about 310,000 clones, 87% seen once. Sequenced sample: PBMCs or T cells enriched from blood (not recorded which). This receptor was obtained from a woman under 30 who had recovered from COVID-19. This sequence joins TRBV15 and TRBJ2-2, with 8 bases lining up with TRBD2. CDR3 DNA sequence: TGTGCCACCAGCAGAGATCCGATAGCGGGAAGCACCGGGGAGCTGTTTTTT. Its protein is CATSRDPIAGSTGELFF.